These T cell receptor beta chains were read from a single sample in a study of blood T cells in healthy people across ages. MiXCR, applied by TCRdb to the 5' RACE reads, yields one record per CDR3 protein. The data show under 2,000,000 distinct CDR3 sequences, about 49% seen once. The sequencing sample was made of blood. These TCRs come from a woman in her thirties or forties in good health. The CDR3 runs from the conserved cysteine through the conserved F or W. D genes are given only for firm matches. Part of the rows lack a size; the others show once, few, many or a class for expanded clones.

>TRBJ2-7|NA|TRBV7-2|NA
TGTGCCAGCAGCTTTAGGTTTACCTACGAGCAGTACTTC
CASSFRFTYEQYF
>TRBJ2-4|NA|TRBV7-8|NA
TGTGCCAGCAGCTTATTAAGAGGGCCGGGGAAAAACATTCAGTACTTC
CASSLLRGPGKNIQYF
>TRBJ1-4|TRBD1|TRBV5-1|NA
TGCGCCAGCAGCTTGGGTTTAAGGGGGCTAAATGAAAAACTGTTTTTT
CASSLGLRGLNEKLFF
>TRBJ2-7|TRBD1|TRBV4-3|NA
TGCGCCAGCAGCCAGGACAGGGGTTACGCCTACGAGCAGTACTTC
CASSQDRGYAYEQYF
>TRBJ2-3|NA|TRBV12-3/TRBV12-4|NA
TGTGCCAGCAGCGTTAAAGGAGGAGATACGCAGTATTTT
CASSVKGGDTQYF
>TRBJ2-1|TRBD1|TRBV11-2|few
TGTGCCAGCAGAGGACAGGGAATACGGGAGCAGTTCTTC
CASRGQGIREQFF
>TRBJ1-2|NA|TRBV7-9|few
TGTGCCAGCAGCTTAGCGTGGGGAAACGATGGCTACACCTTC
CASSLAWGNDGYTF
>TRBJ2-7|TRBD2|TRBV12-3/TRBV12-4|NA
TGTGCCAGCAGTCCCTTAGCGGGGGGGGCCGAGCAGTACTTC
CASSPLAGGAEQYF
>TRBJ2-5|NA|TRBV29-1|NA
TGCAGCGTTGAAGATCGTGGGGGGGCGCGAAGGGAGACCCAGTACTTC
CSVEDRGGARRETQYF
>TRBJ2-3|TRBD1|TRBV25-1|NA
TGTGCCAGCAGTGACTCGGGACAGATCACAGATACGCAGTATTTT
CASSDSGQITDTQYF
>TRBJ2-1|TRBD1|TRBV10-1|NA
TGCGCCAGCACCAAGGTGGGGACAGGGGGCCCAGAGCAGTTCTTC
CASTKVGTGGPEQFF
>TRBJ2-6|TRBD2|TRBV3-1|NA
TGTGCCAGCAGGGCTAGCGGGGGGGCCGGGGCCAACGTCCTGACTTTC
CASRASGGAGANVLTF
>TRBJ1-5|NA|TRBV7-9|once
TGTGCCAGCAGCTTGTCCTCCGACAGGACGAGCCCGTACGGACAGCCCCAGCATTTT
CASSLSSDRTSPYGQPQHF
>TRBJ2-1|TRBD2|TRBV12-5|NA
TGTGCTAGTGCCCGGGGGGGTCGGGGCAATGAGCAGTTCTTC
CASARGGRGNEQFF
>TRBJ2-1|NA|TRBV7-9|NA
TGTGCCAGCAGCTTAAGGGTCGGAGGTAACAATGAGCAGTTCTTC
CASSLRVGGNNEQFF
>TRBJ2-1|TRBD1|TRBV28|NA
TGTGCCAGCAGACAGGGGCCGGAGTCCTACAATGAGCAGTTCTTC
CASRQGPESYNEQFF
>TRBJ2-5|TRBD2|TRBV12-3/TRBV12-4|few
TGTGCCAGCGCTAGCGGGGTACAAGAGACCCAGTACTTC
CASASGVQETQYF
>TRBJ2-4|TRBD1|TRBV27|few
TGTGCCAGCAGTTTGACAGGGGGCTACGGGACGGGGGCCCACGTAGCCAAAAACATTCAGTACTTC
CASSLTGGYGTGAHVAKNIQYF
>TRBJ1-2|TRBD1|TRBV4-1|few
TGCGCCAGCAGCCAAGATCGATCCCTACAGGGGAGGAACAATGGCTACACCTTC
CASSQDRSLQGRNNGYTF
>TRBJ2-4|NA|TRBV18|NA
TGTGCCAGCTCACCACTTTCCCGTTTCGGGGGGCCCTACAAGCAGTACTTC
CASSPLSRFGGPYKQYF
>TRBJ1-2|NA|TRBV6-2/TRBV6-3|few
TGTGCCAGCAGTGCCTCACGGGGTGGCTATGGCTACACCTTC
CASSASRGGYGYTF
>TRBJ1-2|NA|TRBV9|NA
TGTGCCAGCAGCGTAGGAGGGGTAGCTAACTATGGCTACACCTTC
CASSVGGVANYGYTF
>TRBJ2-7|NA|TRBV4-1|many
TGCGCCAGCAGCCAAGATAGGCCCCGCTCCTACGAGCAGTACTTC
CASSQDRPRSYEQYF
>TRBJ2-1|TRBD2|TRBV7-2|NA
TGTGCCAGCAGCTTATACTTCGGGGGGAACTACAATGAGCAGTTCTTC
CASSLYFGGNYNEQFF
>TRBJ2-1|TRBD2|TRBV6-5|once
TGTGCCAGCTATGGGGAGGGGTCCTACAATGAGCAGTTCTTC
CASYGEGSYNEQFF
>TRBJ1-2|NA|TRBV7-9|NA
TGTGCCAGCAGCTTAGCGCGCCAGGAGGATACCTATGGCTACACCTTC
CASSLARQEDTYGYTF
>TRBJ2-1|NA|TRBV2|once
TGTGCCAGCAGGTCGCATCAGGGAAACTACAATGAGCAGTTCTTC
CASRSHQGNYNEQFF
>TRBJ2-3|NA|TRBV9|NA
TGTGCCAGCACTCCCTCCGCGACAGGGACTACAGATACGCAGTATTTT
CASTPSATGTTDTQYF
>TRBJ2-7|TRBD1|TRBV6-1|few
TGTGCCAGCAGGGACCGGGACAGGGGGAAGTACGAGCAGTACTTC
CASRDRDRGKYEQYF
>TRBJ2-7|TRBD1|TRBV4-3|few
TGCGCCAGCAGCCAGGACAGGGAGTACGAGCAGTACTTC
CASSQDREYEQYF
>TRBJ2-1|NA|TRBV4-3|few
TGCGCCAGCAGCCACCTCCCAGGGCTGGTAAGCTCCTACAATGAGCAGTTCTTC
CASSHLPGLVSSYNEQFF
>TRBJ2-1|NA|TRBV4-3|NA
TGCGCCAGCAGCCAAGATCCCGCAAGAATCTCCTACAATGAGCAGTTCTTC
CASSQDPARISYNEQFF
>TRBJ2-5|NA|TRBV12-5|NA
TGTGCTAGTGGCTCTACAGGGCCCCAGTACTTC
CASGSTGPQYF
>TRBJ2-2|NA|TRBV20-1|NA
TGCAGTGCTGGAGATCCGGGGTACACCGGGGAGCTGTTTTTT
CSAGDPGYTGELFF
>TRBJ2-3|TRBD2|TRBV5-5|NA
TGTGCCAGTCGGCGGGGGGCTCGCGATACGCAGTATTTT
CASRRGARDTQYF
>TRBJ1-2|TRBD1|TRBV27|few
TGTGCCAGCACAGGGGGAGAAAGTAGTAATGGCTACACCTTC
CASTGGESSNGYTF
>TRBJ2-3|NA|TRBV28|few
TGTGCCAGCAGTTTCGTTAGGGGGGTTCGAAAGCGAACAGATACGCAGTATTTT
CASSFVRGVRKRTDTQYF
>TRBJ2-7|TRBD1|TRBV19|NA
TGTGCCAGTAGTGTCGGGGACAGGATCTACGAGCAGTACTTC
CASSVGDRIYEQYF
>TRBJ2-3|TRBD2|TRBV6-2/TRBV6-3|NA
TGTGCCAGCAGTTACCGGGCGGGGGGAAGAGCAGATACGCAGTATTTT
CASSYRAGGRADTQYF
>TRBJ2-3|NA|TRBV6-2/TRBV6-3|few
TGTGCCAGCAGTTATGCTGGAACCTTGGGGGATACGCAGTATTTT
CASSYAGTLGDTQYF
>TRBJ1-2|NA|TRBV24-1|NA
TGTGCCACCAGTGACACCGGGACGAGAGGCTACACCTTC
CATSDTGTRGYTF
>TRBJ2-3|NA|TRBV4-1|NA
TGCGCCAGCAACCACTTAGGCCGGGAGCCAGATACGCGGTATTTT
CASNHLGREPDTRYF
>TRBJ1-4|TRBD1|TRBV4-3|NA
TGCGCCAGCAGCCAAGTGCTGGACAGGGGTAATGAAAAACTGTTTTTT
CASSQVLDRGNEKLFF